The sequence of this TCR beta chain was determined in a study of control samples from healthy donors and cancer patients. Generated by immunoSEQ multiplex PCR, the TCRdb table keeps only in-frame clones and is missing some. The sample has 170,000 or so clones, over 85% seen once. The CDR3 loop spans 14 amino acids. CDR1 SNHLY and CDR2 FYNNEI come from the germline V gene. The V end was cut by 2 bases, the J end by 5 bases, with 12 bases between. This TCR was recovered from a man between 18 and 35 years old in good health. The rearrangement links TRBV2 to TRBJ1-1, with D perhaps matching TRBD1 (5 bases). The sample was blood. The CDR3 nucleotides read TGTGCCAGCAGTGAAAGCCCCTGGGGGACTGAAGCTTTCTTT. Its translation is CASSESPWGTEAFF. Full variable domain (rest looked up from reference TRBV2 and TRBJ1-1): EPEVTQTPSHQVTQMGQEVILRCVPISNHLYFYWYRQILGQKVEFLVSFYNNEISEKSEIFDDQFSVERPDGSNFTLKIRSTKLEDSAMYFCASSESPWGTEAFFGQGTRLTVV.